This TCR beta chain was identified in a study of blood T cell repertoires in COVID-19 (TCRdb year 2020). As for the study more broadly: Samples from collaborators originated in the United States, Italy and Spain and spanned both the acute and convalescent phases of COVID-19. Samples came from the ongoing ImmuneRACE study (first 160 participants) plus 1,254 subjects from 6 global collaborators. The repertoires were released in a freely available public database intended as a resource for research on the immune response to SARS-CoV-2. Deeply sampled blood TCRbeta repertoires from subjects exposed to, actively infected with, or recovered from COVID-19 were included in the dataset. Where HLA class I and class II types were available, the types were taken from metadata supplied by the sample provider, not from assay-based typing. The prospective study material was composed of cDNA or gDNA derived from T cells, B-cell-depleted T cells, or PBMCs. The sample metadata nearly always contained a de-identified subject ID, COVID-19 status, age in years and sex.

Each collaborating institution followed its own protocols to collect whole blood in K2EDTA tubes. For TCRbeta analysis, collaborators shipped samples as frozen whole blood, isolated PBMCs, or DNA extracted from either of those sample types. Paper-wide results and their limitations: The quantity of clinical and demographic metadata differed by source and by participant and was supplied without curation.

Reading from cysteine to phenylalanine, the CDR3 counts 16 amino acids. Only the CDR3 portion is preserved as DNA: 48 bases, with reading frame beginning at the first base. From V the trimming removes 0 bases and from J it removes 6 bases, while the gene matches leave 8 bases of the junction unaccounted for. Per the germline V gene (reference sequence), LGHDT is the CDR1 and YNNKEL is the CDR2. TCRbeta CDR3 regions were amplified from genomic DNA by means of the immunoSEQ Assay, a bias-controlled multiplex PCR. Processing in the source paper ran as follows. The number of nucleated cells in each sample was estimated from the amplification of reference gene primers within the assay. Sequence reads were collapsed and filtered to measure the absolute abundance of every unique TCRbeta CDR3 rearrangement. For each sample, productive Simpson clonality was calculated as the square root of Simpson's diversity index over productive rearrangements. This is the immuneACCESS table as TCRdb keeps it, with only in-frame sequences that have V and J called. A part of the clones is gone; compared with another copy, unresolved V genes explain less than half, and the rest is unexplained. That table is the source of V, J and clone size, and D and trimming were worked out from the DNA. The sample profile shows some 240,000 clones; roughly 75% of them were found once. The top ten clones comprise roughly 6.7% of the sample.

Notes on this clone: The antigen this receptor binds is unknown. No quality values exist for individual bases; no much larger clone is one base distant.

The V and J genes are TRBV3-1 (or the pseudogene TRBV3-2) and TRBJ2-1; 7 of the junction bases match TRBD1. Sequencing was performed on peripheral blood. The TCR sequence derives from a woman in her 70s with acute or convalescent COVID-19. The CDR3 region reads CASSQDRPGGTNEQFF. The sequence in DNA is TGTGCCAGCAGCCAAGATAGGCCAGGGGGTACCAATGAGCAGTTCTTC.